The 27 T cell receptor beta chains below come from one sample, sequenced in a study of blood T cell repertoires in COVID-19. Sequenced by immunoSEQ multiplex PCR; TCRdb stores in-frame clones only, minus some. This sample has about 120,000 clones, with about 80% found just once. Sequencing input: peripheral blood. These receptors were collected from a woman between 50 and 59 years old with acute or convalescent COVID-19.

The CDR3 DNA sequence: TGTGCCAGCCGCCTAGAGAACTATGGCTACACCTTC. This translates into CASRLENYGYTF. The chain combines TRBV2 with TRBJ1-2; no reliable D call. CDR3 size: 12 residues. V dropped 8 bases and J dropped 2 bases, with 9 bases sitting between them. CDR1 SNHLY and CDR2 FYNNEI come from the germline V gene.

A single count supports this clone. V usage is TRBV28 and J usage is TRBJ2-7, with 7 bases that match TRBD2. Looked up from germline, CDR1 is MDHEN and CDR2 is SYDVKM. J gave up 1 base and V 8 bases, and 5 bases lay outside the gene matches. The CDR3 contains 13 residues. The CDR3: CASGSSGSYEQYF. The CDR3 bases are TGTGCCAGCGGTTCTAGCGGATCCTACGAGCAGTACTTC.

As DNA, the CDR3 is TGCGCCAGCAGCTTGTTTGACATGAACACTGAAGCTTTCTTT. Translation gives CASSLFDMNTEAFF. This sequence joins TRBV5-1 and TRBJ1-1; no reliable D call. Trimming left V 1 base short and J 0 bases short, with 7 bases between. The CDR3 sequence is 14 residues long. Germline CDR1 reads SGHRS; CDR2 reads YFSETQ.

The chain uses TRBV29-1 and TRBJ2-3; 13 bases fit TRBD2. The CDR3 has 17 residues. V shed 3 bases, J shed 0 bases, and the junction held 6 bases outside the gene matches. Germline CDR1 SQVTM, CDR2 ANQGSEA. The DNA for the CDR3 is TGCAGCGTTGAGACGACACTAGCGGGAGGGAGCACAGATACGCAGTATTTT. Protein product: CSVETTLAGGSTDTQYF.

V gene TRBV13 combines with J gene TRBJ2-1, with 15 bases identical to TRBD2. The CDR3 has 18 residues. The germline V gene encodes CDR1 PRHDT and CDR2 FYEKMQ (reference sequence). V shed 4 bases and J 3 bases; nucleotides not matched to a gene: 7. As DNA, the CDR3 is TGTGCCAGCAGCTCCCGGACTAGCGGGAGGGCCTTCTACAATGAGCAGTTCTTC. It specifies CASSSRTSGRAFYNEQFF.

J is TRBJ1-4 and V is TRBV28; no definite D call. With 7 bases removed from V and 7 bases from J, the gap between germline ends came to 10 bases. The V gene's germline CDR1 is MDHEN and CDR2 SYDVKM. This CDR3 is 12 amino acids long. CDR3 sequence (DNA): TGTGCCAGCAACCTTGGCGGTGAAAAACTGTTTTTT. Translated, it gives CASNLGGEKLFF.

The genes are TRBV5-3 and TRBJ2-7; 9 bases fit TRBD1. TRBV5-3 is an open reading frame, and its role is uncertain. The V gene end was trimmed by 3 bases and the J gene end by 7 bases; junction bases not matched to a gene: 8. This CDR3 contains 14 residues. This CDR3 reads CARSSLQGAEEQYF. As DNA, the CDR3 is TGTGCCAGAAGCTCGTTACAGGGGGCGGAAGAGCAGTACTTC.

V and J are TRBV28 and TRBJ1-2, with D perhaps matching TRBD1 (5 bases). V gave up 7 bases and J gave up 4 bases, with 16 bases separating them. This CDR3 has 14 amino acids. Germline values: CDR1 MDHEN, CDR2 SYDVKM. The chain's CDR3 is CASKPPQGSYGYTF. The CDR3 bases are TGTGCCAGCAAACCCCCCCAGGGAAGCTATGGCTACACCTTC.

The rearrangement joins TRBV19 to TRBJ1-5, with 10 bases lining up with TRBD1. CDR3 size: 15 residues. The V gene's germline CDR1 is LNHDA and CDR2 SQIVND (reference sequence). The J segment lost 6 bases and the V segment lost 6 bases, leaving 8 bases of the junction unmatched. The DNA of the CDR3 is TGTGCCAGTAGCCCTGGGGACAGGGGAACTCAGCCCCAGCATTTT. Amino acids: CASSPGDRGTQPQHF.

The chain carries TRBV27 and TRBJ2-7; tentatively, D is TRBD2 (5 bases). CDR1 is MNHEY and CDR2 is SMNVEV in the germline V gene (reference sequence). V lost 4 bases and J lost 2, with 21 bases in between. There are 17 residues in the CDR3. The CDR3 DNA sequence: TGTGCCAGCAGTTCCGCCCGACTCTCGGGGTTCGCCTACGAGCAGTACTTC. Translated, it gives CASSSARLSGFAYEQYF.

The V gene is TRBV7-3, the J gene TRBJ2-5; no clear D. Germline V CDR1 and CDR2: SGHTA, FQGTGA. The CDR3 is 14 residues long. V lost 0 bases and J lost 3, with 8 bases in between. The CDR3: CASSLTGSEETQYF. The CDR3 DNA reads TGTGCCAGCAGCTTAACCGGCAGCGAAGAGACCCAGTACTTC.

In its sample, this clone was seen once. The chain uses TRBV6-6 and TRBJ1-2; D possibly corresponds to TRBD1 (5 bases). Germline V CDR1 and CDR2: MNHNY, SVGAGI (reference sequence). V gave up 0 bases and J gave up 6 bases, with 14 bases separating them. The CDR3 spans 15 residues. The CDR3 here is CASSYSHGREDGYTF. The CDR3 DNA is TGTGCCAGCAGTTACTCTCATGGCAGGGAGGATGGCTACACCTTC.

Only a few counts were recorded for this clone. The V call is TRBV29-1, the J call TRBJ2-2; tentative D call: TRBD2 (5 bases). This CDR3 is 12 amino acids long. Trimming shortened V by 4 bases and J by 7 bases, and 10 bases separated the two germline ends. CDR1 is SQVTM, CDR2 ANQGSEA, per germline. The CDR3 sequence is CSVGPGDGELFF. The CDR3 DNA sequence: TGCAGCGTTGGTCCCGGGGACGGGGAGCTGTTTTTT.

The CDR3 nucleotides read TGCGCCAGCAGCCCCACAGGGGTCGTCTATGGCTACACCTTC. It yields the protein CASSPTGVVYGYTF. The chain couples TRBV5-1 to TRBJ1-2, with 7 positions matching TRBD1. This CDR3 is 14 amino acids long. Germline trimming cut 4 bases from V and 4 bases from J; bases unmatched to any gene: 7. CDR1 is SGHRS, CDR2 YFSETQ, per germline.

The CDR3 spells CATSRDFAFLDSGANVLTF. In DNA form, the CDR3 reads TGTGCCACCAGCAGAGATTTTGCTTTTTTAGACTCTGGGGCCAACGTCCTGACTTTC. This chain connects TRBV15 to TRBJ2-6; D remains ambiguous. V dropped 0 bases and J dropped 0 bases, with 15 bases sitting between them. Germline V gene sequence: CDR1 LNHNV, CDR2 YYDKDF (reference sequence). CDR3 length: 19 amino acids.

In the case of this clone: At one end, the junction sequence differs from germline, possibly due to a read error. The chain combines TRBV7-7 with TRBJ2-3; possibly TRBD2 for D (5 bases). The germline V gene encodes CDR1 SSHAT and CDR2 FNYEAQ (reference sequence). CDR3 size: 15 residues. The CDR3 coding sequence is TGTGCTAGCAGCTTAGGAGGAGCCAGCACAGATACGCAGTATTTT. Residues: CASSLGGASTDTQYF.

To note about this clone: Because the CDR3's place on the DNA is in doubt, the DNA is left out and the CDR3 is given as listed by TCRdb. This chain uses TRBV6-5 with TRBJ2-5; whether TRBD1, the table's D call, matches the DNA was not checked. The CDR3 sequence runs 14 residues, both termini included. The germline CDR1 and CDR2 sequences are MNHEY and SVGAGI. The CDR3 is CASILDRAQETQYF.

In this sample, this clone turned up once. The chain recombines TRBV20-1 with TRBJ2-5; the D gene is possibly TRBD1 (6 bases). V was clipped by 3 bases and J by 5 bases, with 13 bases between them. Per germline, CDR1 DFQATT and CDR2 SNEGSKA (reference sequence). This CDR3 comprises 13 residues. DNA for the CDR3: TGCAGTGCTAGTCAGGGGCGCAGGGAGACCCAGTACTTC. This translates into CSASQGRRETQYF.

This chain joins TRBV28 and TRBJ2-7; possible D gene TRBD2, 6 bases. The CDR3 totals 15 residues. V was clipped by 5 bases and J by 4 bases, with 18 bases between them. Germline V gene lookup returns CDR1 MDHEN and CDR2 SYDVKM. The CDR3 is CASSPEDAGGYEQYF. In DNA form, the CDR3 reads TGTGCCAGCAGTCCCGAGGACGCCGGGGGATACGAGCAGTACTTC.

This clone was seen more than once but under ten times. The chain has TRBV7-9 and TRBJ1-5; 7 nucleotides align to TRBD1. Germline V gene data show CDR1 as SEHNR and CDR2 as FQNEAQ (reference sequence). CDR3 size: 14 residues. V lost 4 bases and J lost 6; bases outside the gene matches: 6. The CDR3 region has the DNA TGTGCCAGCAGCTCTGACAGGGAGGTTCAGCCCCAGCATTTT. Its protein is CASSSDREVQPQHF.

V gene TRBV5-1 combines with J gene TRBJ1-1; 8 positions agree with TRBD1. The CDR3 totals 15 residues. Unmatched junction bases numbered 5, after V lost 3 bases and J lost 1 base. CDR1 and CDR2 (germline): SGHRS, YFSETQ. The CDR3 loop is CASSSTGQANTEAFF. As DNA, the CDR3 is TGCGCCAGCAGCTCGACGGGACAGGCGAACACTGAAGCTTTCTTT.

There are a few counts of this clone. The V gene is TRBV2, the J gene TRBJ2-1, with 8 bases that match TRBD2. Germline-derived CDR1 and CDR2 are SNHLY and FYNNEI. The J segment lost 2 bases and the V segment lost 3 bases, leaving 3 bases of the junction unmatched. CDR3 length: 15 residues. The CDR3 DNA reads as TGTGCCAGCAGTGAGGCACTAGCGGCCTACAATGAGCAGTTCTTC. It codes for CASSEALAAYNEQFF.

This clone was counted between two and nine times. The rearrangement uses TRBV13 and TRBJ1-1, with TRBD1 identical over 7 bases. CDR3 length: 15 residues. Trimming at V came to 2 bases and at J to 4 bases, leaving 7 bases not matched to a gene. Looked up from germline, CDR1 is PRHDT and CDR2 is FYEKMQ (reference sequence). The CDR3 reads CASSLPQGGVTEAFF. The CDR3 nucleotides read TGTGCCAGCAGCTTACCCCAGGGGGGTGTCACTGAAGCTTTCTTT.

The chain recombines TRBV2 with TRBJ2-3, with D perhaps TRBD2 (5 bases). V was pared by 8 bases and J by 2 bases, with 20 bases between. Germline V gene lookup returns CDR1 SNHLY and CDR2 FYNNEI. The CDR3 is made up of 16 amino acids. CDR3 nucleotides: TGTGCCAGCCTGGTCGGGCTGTCGGGATACACAGATACGCAGTATTTT. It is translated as CASLVGLSGYTDTQYF.

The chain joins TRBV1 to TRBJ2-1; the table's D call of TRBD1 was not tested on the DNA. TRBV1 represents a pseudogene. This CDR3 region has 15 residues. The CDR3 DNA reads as TGCACCAGCAGCCAAAAAGGACAGTACTACAATGAGCAGTTCTTC. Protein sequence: CTSSQKGQYYNEQFF.

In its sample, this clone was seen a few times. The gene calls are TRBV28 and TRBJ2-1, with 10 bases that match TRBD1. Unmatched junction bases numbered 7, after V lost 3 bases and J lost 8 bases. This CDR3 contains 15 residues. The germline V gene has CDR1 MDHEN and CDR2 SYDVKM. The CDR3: CASSLWTGGGDEQFF. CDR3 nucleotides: TGTGCCAGCAGTTTGTGGACAGGGGGAGGCGATGAGCAGTTCTTC.

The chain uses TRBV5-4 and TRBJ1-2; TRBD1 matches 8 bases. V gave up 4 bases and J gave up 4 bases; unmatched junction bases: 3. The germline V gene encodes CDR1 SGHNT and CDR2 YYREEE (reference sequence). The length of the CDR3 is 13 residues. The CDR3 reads CASSPDRAYGYTF. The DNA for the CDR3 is TGTGCCAGCAGCCCGGACAGGGCCTATGGCTACACCTTC.